Presented here are 17 T cell receptor beta chains from one specimen sequenced in a study of shared clonotypes between healthy human individuals. Terminally differentiated effector memory CD45RA+ cells were left out of the naive CD8 fraction, which was CD45RO-negative and positively selected for CCR7. Clones were read by immunoSEQ multiplex PCR, and TCRdb kept only the in-frame ones, dropping some. The top ten hold under 2% of the sample, which has roughly 2.1 million clones, roughly 91% seen once. Sequencing was carried out using naive CD8+ T cells from PBMCs. All receptors derive from a man aged 18-30 years in good health. Some clones in this sample may be carry-over from other donors' samples.

The chain links TRBV9 to TRBJ2-7, with a possible D match to TRBD2 (6 bases). Trimming shortened V by 0 bases and J by 0 bases, and 10 bases separated the two germline ends. Germline V gives CDR1 SGDLS, CDR2 YYNGEE. The CDR3 contains 15 residues. CDR3: CASSVAGTFSYEQYF. DNA of the CDR3: TGTGCCAGCAGCGTAGCCGGGACTTTCTCCTACGAGCAGTACTTC. The full variable domain, completed using reference TRBV9 and TRBJ2-7, is DSGVTQTPKHLITATGQRVTLRCSPRSGDLSVYWYQQSLDQGLQFLIQYYNGEERAKGNILERFSAQQFPDLHSELNLSSLELGDSALYFCASSVAGTFSYEQYFGPGTRLTVT.

The CDR3 region has the DNA TGTGCCAGCAGTTTATCGGGAGCCTCCGGGGAGCTGTTTTTT. It encodes CASSLSGASGELFF. The chain uses TRBV27 and TRBJ2-2; D perhaps matches TRBD2 (5 bases). The V gene lost 0 bases and the J gene lost 6 bases, with 8 bases spanning the gap. The CDR3 runs 14 residues. Germline V CDR1 and CDR2: MNHEY, SMNVEV (reference sequence).

The gene calls are TRBV5-4 and TRBJ2-1; 7 bases are shared with TRBD2. The CDR3 runs 13 residues. Germline V gene sequence: CDR1 SGHNT, CDR2 YYREEE (reference sequence). J gave up 10 bases and V 0 bases, and 4 bases lay outside the gene matches. CDR3 amino acids: CASSLGTGGEQFF. The CDR3 DNA reads TGTGCCAGCAGCTTGGGAACGGGAGGAGAGCAGTTCTTC.

This clone was seen just once. Its ends do not fully match the called genes, so a read error is possible. CDR3 DNA sequence: TGTGCCAGCAGCTTAGATAGGGTGGCGGACCTCCTCTTC. It translates to CASSLDRVADLLF. The V gene is TRBV7-8, the J gene TRBJ2-7; D is uncertain. Germline CDR1 and CDR2: SGHVS and FQNEAQ. The CDR3 consists of 13 residues.

About this clone: At the DNA level, this CDR3 is encoded by other sequences in the same sample as well. The chain combines TRBV18 with TRBJ2-5; 11 bases map to TRBD1. The V and J ends lost 2 bases and 2 bases, in that order; junction bases with no gene match: 1. Per germline, CDR1 KGHSH and CDR2 LQKENI. The CDR3 has 15 amino acids. Here the CDR3 DNA reads TGTGCCAGCTCACCAAGGGACAGGGGGCAAGAGACCCAGTACTTC. This sequence encodes CASSPRDRGQETQYF.

Concerning this clone: This sample includes further DNA sequences coding for the same CDR3. The chain uses TRBV11-2 and TRBJ2-7; D is unresolved. The CDR3 contains 11 residues. Germline loops: CDR1 SGHAT, CDR2 FQNNGV. The ends were cut back, 3 bases at V and 7 bases at J, with 7 bases in the middle. The chain's CDR3 is CASSLGFEQYF. In DNA, the CDR3 is TGTGCCAGCAGCTTGGGGTTTGAGCAGTACTTC.

V and J are TRBV5-4 and TRBJ2-1; no firm D call. The germline CDR1 and CDR2 sequences are SGHNT and YYREEE (reference sequence). This CDR3 has 16 residues. Deletions cut 5 bases from V and 0 bases from J, with 15 bases between. The CDR3 DNA follows: TGTGCCAGCAGAATGATTCCCTCCAGCTCCTACAATGAGCAGTTCTTC. It encodes CASRMIPSSSYNEQFF.

J is TRBJ1-2 and V is TRBV29-1, with no clear D. V dropped 1 base and J dropped 2 bases, with 8 bases sitting between them. Germline loops: CDR1 SQVTM, CDR2 ANQGSEA. The CDR3 is made up of 13 amino acids. Written as DNA, the CDR3 is TGCAGCGTTGAAGTGGGCAGGAACTATGGCTACACCTTC. Residues: CSVEVGRNYGYTF. Looking up the rest from reference TRBV29-1 and TRBJ1-2 gives the full variable domain: SAVISQKPSRDICQRGTSLTIQCQVDSQVTMMFWYRQQPGQSLTLIATANQGSEATYESGFVIDKFPISRPNLTFSTLTVSNMSPEDSSIYLCSVEVGRNYGYTFGSGTRLTVV.

This CDR3 is CASSLADGVVRYEQYF. In DNA, the CDR3 is TGTGCCAGCAGCTTAGCAGACGGGGTGGTAAGGTACGAGCAGTACTTC. The chain couples TRBV7-8 to TRBJ2-7; TRBD2 might be the D (5 bases). The CDR3 contains 16 residues. From germline, CDR1 is SGHVS and CDR2 FQNEAQ. The V end lost 0 bases, the J end lost 4 bases, and 16 bases lay between the germline ends.

The chain has TRBV29-1 and TRBJ2-7, with TRBD2 matching over 10 bases. With 4 bases clipped from V and 6 bases from J, the junction kept 6 bases outside the gene matches. The CDR3 consists of 13 residues. Germline V gives CDR1 SQVTM, CDR2 ANQGSEA. DNA of the CDR3: TGCAGCGTTGGAGCGGGAGGGCCCTCCGAGCAGTACTTC. Translation: CSVGAGGPSEQYF.

The genes are TRBV4-3 and TRBJ2-2; D possibly uses TRBD1 or TRBD2 (5 bases each). The CDR3 runs to 15 residues. Trimming took 4 bases from V and 5 from J, leaving 14 bases between them. Germline V gene data show CDR1 as LGHNA and CDR2 as YSLEER. The CDR3 sequence is CASSPGPVFTGELFF. CDR3 nucleotides: TGCGCCAGCAGCCCGGGGCCAGTCTTTACCGGGGAGCTGTTTTTT.

The chain carries TRBV11-2 and TRBJ2-1; 7 bases fit TRBD1. Germline assignment: CDR1 SGHAT and CDR2 FQNNGV. The CDR3 is 15 residues long. The junction had 7 bases not matched to a gene; V was cut back by 5 bases and J by 3 bases. CDR3 bases: TGTGCCAGCAGCCACGGGGCAGGGGGCTACAATGAGCAGTTCTTC. Translated, it gives CASSHGAGGYNEQFF.

The genes are TRBV28 and TRBJ1-5; 9 bases are a match to TRBD1. The ends lost 6 bases at V and 6 bases at J; junction bases unmatched: 12. This CDR3 contains 16 residues. Germline V gene lookup returns CDR1 MDHEN and CDR2 SYDVKM. For the CDR3, the DNA is TGTGCCAGCAGCAATAAAAAACAGGGGGCTGTTCAGCCCCAGCATTTT. As protein: CASSNKKQGAVQPQHF.

As concerns this clone: Other DNA sequences within the sample encode an identical CDR3. This chain links TRBV4-1 with TRBJ1-1; maybe TRBD1 (6 bases). Germline-derived CDR1 and CDR2 are MGHRA and YSYEKL. Trimming shortened V by 0 bases and J by 1 base, and 6 bases separated the two germline ends. The CDR3 has 14 amino acids. The DNA for the CDR3 is TGCGCCAGCAGCCAAGAAGGGGGGAACACTGAAGCTTTCTTT. It codes for CASSQEGGNTEAFF.

The chain recombines TRBV29-1 with TRBJ2-2; TRBD1 agrees at 9 bases. The trim removed 4 bases at V and 1 base at J, leaving 16 bases unmatched. This CDR3 comprises 19 residues. Germline V gene lookup returns CDR1 SQVTM and CDR2 ANQGSEA. The CDR3 coding sequence is TGCAGCGTTGGGCTTGTTCGGGACAGGGCTCTTCTGAACACCGGGGAGCTGTTTTTT. Its translation is CSVGLVRDRALLNTGELFF.

The gene calls are TRBV5-1 and TRBJ1-3; weak D call: TRBD1 (5 bases). The V gene's germline CDR1 is SGHRS and CDR2 YFSETQ. V lost 4 bases, J lost 0 bases, and 11 bases lay in between. This CDR3 spans 15 amino acids. CDR3 in DNA: TGCGCCAGCAGCGTCGACAGCCACTCTGGAAACACCATATATTTT. Protein product: CASSVDSHSGNTIYF.

The chain couples TRBV15 to TRBJ2-3; D possibly uses TRBD1 or TRBD2 (5 bases each). Germline V CDR1 and CDR2: LNHNV, YYDKDF (reference sequence). V was cut by 8 bases and J by 0 bases, with 21 bases left in between. The length of the CDR3 is 17 residues. CDR3 residues: CATAETNRLTSTDTQYF. DNA of the CDR3: TGTGCCACCGCCGAGACTAACAGGTTAACTAGCACAGATACGCAGTATTTT.